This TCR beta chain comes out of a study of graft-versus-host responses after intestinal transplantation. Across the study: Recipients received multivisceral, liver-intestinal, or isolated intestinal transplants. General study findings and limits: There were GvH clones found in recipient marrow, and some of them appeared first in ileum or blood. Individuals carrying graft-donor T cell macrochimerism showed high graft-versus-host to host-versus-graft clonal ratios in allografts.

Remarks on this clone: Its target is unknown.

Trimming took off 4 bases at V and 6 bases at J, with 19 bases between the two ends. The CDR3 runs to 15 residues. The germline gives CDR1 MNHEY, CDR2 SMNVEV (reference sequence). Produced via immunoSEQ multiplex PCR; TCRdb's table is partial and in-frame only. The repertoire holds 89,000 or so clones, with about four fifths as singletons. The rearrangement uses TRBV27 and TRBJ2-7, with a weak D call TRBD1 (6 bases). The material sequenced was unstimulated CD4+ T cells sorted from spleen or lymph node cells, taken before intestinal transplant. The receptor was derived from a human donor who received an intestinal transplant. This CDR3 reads CASSSIYTRTAEQYF. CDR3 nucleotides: TGTGCCAGCAGTTCCATATATACCCGGACAGCCGAGCAGTACTTC.